The TCR beta chain described here comes from a study of T cells in Graves' hyperthyroidism and ophthalmopathy. From germline, CDR1 is SGHTA and CDR2 FQGNSA. There are 14 residues in the CDR3. Overall study findings and caveats: From stable hyperthyroidism, ophthalmopathy was set apart by a 13 V-J model.

Amplified TCR beta CDR3 regions derived from RNA transcripts. Carried out on the TCR CDR3, a first-round RT-PCR used the HTBI primer set. TCRdb re-called the multiplex PCR reads through MiXCR, storing one row per CDR3 protein. Of 490,000 or so distinct CDR3 sequences listed, around 50% are singletons. Points on this clonotype: Antigen unknown. One end of the junction fails to match germline, which may point to a read error.

The source material was peripheral blood or thyroid tissue (not recorded which). The receptor was derived from an adult woman with Graves' disease, either hyperthyroidism or ophthalmopathy (not recorded which). The chain carries TRBV7-2 and TRBJ2-6, with a weak D call TRBD1 (5 bases). As DNA, the CDR3 is TGTGCCAGCAGCTCCCAGGGTGCAAGGGAAACTGAAGCTTTC. Protein product: CASSSQGARETEAF.